This entry concerns a single TCR beta chain. The data derive from a study of Tregs in tolerant kidney transplant recipients. Generated by immunoSEQ multiplex PCR, the TCRdb table keeps only in-frame clones and is missing some. The profile shows about 100,000 clones, 93% of them singletons. The nonmyeloablative bone marrow transplants came from related graft donors, with transient mixed chimerism. V gave up 3 bases and J gave up 2 bases, with 10 bases separating them. The CDR3 extends over 14 amino acids. The germline V gene has CDR1 KGHSH and CDR2 LQKENI. V and J are TRBV18 and TRBJ1-2; D may be TRBD1 (6 bases). This sequence was found in a human patient who received a combined kidney and bone marrow transplant. Some of the T cells may derive from the graft donor. Sequences were derived from CD4+ T cells from blood (PBMCs), sampled 12 months after the transplant. The CDR3 sequence: CASSPDSRNYGYTF. The CDR3 DNA reads TGTGCCAGCTCACCGGACAGTAGGAACTATGGCTACACCTTC.